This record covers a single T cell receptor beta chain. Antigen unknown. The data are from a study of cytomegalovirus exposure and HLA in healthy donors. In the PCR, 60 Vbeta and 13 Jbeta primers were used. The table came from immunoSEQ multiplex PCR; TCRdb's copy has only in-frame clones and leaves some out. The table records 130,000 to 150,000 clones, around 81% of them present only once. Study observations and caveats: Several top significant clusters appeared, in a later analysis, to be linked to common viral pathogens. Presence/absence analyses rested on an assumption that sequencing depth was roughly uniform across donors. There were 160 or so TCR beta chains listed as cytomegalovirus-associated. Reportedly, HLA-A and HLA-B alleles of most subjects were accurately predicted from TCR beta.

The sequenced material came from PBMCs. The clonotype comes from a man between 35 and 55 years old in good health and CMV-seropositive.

CDR3 residues: CSVEQGGAFF. The CDR3 DNA sequence: TGCAGCGTTGAACAGGGTGGTGCTTTCTTT. The chain couples TRBV29-1 to TRBJ1-1; D perhaps matches TRBD1 (5 bases). The germline CDR1 and CDR2 sequences are SQVTM and ANQGSEA. This CDR3 region has 10 residues. The germline V and J ends were trimmed by 2 bases and 11 bases, with 9 bases remaining between them.